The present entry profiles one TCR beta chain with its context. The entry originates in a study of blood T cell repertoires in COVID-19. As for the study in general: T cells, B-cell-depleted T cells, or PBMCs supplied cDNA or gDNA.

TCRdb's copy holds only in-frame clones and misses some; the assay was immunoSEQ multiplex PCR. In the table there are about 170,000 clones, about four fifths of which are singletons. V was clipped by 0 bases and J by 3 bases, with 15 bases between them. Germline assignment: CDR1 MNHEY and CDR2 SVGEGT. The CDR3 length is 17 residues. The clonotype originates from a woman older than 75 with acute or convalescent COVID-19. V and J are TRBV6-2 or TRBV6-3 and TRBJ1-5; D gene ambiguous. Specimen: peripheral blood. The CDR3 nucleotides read TGTGCCAGCAGTTACTCAACCAGGCAAAGAAACAATCAGCCCCAGCATTTT. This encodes CASSYSTRQRNNQPQHF.